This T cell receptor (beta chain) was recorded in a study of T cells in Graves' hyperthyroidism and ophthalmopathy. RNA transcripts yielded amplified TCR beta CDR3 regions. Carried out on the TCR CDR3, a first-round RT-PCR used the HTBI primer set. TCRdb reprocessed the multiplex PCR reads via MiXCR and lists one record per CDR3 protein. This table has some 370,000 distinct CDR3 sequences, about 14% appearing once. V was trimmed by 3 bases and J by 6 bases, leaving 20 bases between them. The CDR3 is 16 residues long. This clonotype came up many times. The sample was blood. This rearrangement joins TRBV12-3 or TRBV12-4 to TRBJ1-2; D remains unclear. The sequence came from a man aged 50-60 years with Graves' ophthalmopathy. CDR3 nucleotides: TGTGCCAGCAGTTTTTCCCCCGATTGGCTCGGGAATGGCTACACCTTC. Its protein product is CASSFSPDWLGNGYTF.